The 32 T cell receptor beta chains reported below all come from one sample, sequenced in a study of T-cell reconstitution after alpha-beta-depleted transplantation in children (dated by TCRdb to the mid-2010s). Library method: PCR. Data came from an Illumina HiSeq 2500. To normalize quantification of the TCRbeta repertoire, the TCR libraries were built with molecular barcoding that relied on unique molecular identifiers. The public reads were run again by TCRdb, first through fastp at Q25 and then through MiXCR, and only productive beta chains were kept. Rows merge per CDR3 protein into single entries with the most common DNA and genes. The sample includes over 200,000 distinct CDR3 sequences, with under 13% observed a single time. About 30% of the sample belongs to the ten largest clones. The treatment or condition label of this sample denotes: allogeneic hematopoietic cell transplantation with graft depleted of TCRalphabeta T cells and CD19 B cells.

The material sequenced was PBMCs, taken before TCRalphabeta/CD19-depleted stem cell transplant. These receptors were collected from a child under two years old with acute myeloid leukemia, due to receive a stem cell transplant.

This clonotype appeared many times. The chain combines TRBV20-1 with TRBJ2-1, with a possible D match to TRBD2 (6 bases). Germline assignment: CDR1 DFQATT and CDR2 SNEGSKA (reference sequence). This CDR3 is built from 14 residues. Between the trimmed V and J ends, which lost 3 bases and 2 bases, there was a span of 11 bases. Here the CDR3 DNA reads TGCAGTGCTAGGAAAGGAGGGGCCTACAATGAGCAGTTCTTC. It codes for CSARKGGAYNEQFF.

This clonotype was observed many times. This chain joins TRBV5-1 and TRBJ1-1; 11 bases are a match to TRBD1. The V gene end was trimmed by 4 bases and the J gene end by 5 bases; junction bases not matched to a gene: 7. Looked up from germline, CDR1 is SGHRS and CDR2 is YFSETQ. The CDR3 consists of 15 residues. The CDR3 here is CASSAWTGGRTEAFF. The CDR3 DNA sequence: TGCGCCAGCAGCGCCTGGACAGGGGGCCGAACTGAAGCTTTCTTT.

A word on this clonotype: This may be a read error: a much more frequent sequence differs by one nucleotide. This sequence joins TRBV5-1 and TRBJ2-2; D uncertain. V shed 5 bases and J shed 9 bases, with 11 bases lying between them. The germline V gene encodes CDR1 SGHRS and CDR2 YFSETQ. The CDR3 totals 12 residues. The chain's CDR3 is CASSGKARELFF. CDR3 sequence (DNA): TGCGCCAGCAGTGGCAAAGCAAGGGAGCTGTTTTTT.

In its sample, this clonotype was seen many times. The chain uses TRBV29-1 and TRBJ1-1, with TRBD1 matching over 9 bases. Germline values: CDR1 SQVTM, CDR2 ANQGSEA. The J segment lost 11 bases and the V segment lost 4 bases, leaving 2 bases of the junction unmatched. There are 10 residues in the CDR3. In nucleotides, the CDR3 is TGCAGCGTTGGGGACAGGGTTGCTTTCTTT. This gives the protein CSVGDRVAFF.

This clonotype has ten or more counts. V and J are TRBV4-1 and TRBJ2-7; a weak D match, TRBD1 (5 bases). Germline V gives CDR1 MGHRA, CDR2 YSYEKL. Between the trimmed V and J ends, which lost 2 bases and 0 bases, there was a span of 17 bases. The CDR3 has 17 amino acids. The CDR3 reads CASSQPAVRGPSYEQYF. The CDR3 nucleotides are TGCGCCAGCAGCCAACCGGCCGTTAGGGGCCCCTCCTACGAGCAGTACTTC.

This clonotype came up many times. The J gene is TRBJ1-2, the V gene TRBV7-9, with TRBD1 as a possible D gene (5 bases). V was clipped by 7 bases and J by 4 bases, with 13 bases between them. Germline V CDR1 and CDR2: SEHNR, FQNEAQ (reference sequence). This CDR3 region has 13 residues. CDR3 region: CASNEDIVYGYTF. CDR3 DNA: TGTGCCAGCAACGAGGACATCGTCTATGGCTACACCTTC. Full variable domain (rest looked up from reference TRBV7-9 and TRBJ1-2): DTGVSQNPRHKITKRGQNVTFRCDPISEHNRLYWYRQTLGQGPEFLTYFQNEAQLEKSRLLSDRFSAERPKGSFSTLEIQRTEQGDSAMYLCASNEDIVYGYTFGSGTRLTVV.

This clonotype has only a few counts. The V and J genes are TRBV5-1 and TRBJ2-7; a possible D gene is TRBD2 (6 bases). The CDR3 covers 14 residues. Trimming stripped 5 bases from V and 2 bases from J, with 14 bases between. Per germline, CDR1 SGHRS and CDR2 YFSETQ. The CDR3 here is CASRIGGSPYEQYF. CDR3 in DNA: TGCGCCAGCAGAATCGGGGGTTCTCCCTACGAGCAGTACTTC.

This clonotype was seen repeatedly, ten times or more. This rearrangement joins TRBV7-2 to TRBJ2-5; 10 bases are shared with TRBD2. The V and J ends lost 5 bases and 5 bases, in that order; junction bases with no gene match: 5. The CDR3 has 14 residues. Germline CDR1 SGHTA, CDR2 FQGNSA. CDR3 in amino acids: CASSPGLARETQYF. The CDR3 nucleotides are TGTGCCAGCAGCCCGGGACTAGCGAGGGAGACCCAGTACTTC.

This clonotype was seen ten or more times. The chain links TRBV28 to TRBJ1-2, with D uncertain. In germline, CDR1 is MDHEN, CDR2 SYDVKM. This CDR3 region has 12 residues. Trimming removed 4 bases at V and 4 bases at J, with 7 bases between. Here the CDR3 reads CASSSPLYGYTF. The CDR3 coding sequence is TGTGCCAGCAGTTCCCCCCTCTATGGCTACACCTTC.

V gene TRBV6-1 combines with J gene TRBJ1-5; unclear D gene. CDR1 MNHNS and CDR2 SASEGT come from the germline V gene. Trimming shortened V by 7 bases and J by 0 bases, and 16 bases separated the two germline ends. The length of the CDR3 is 16 residues. This CDR3 is CASNPPGRGSNQPQHF. As DNA, the CDR3 is TGTGCCAGCAACCCGCCGGGTCGAGGTAGCAATCAGCCCCAGCATTTT.

Ten or more counts support this clonotype. V gene TRBV12-3 or TRBV12-4 combines with J gene TRBJ2-1; D unresolved. The CDR3 spans 11 residues. V was shortened by 3 bases and J by 13 bases, with 10 bases between the two germline ends. CDR3 nucleotide sequence: TGTGCCAGCAGTTTTGAACGCTACCAGTTCTTC. This codes for CASSFERYQFF.

The chain joins TRBV28 to TRBJ2-7; a possible D gene is TRBD1 (6 bases). This CDR3 comprises 14 residues. Trimming pared 7 bases from V and 3 bases from J, leaving 16 bases between. Germline V lookup: CDR1 MDHEN, CDR2 SYDVKM. CDR3: CASTRQASLYEQYF. For the CDR3, the DNA is TGTGCCAGCACTCGACAGGCGTCCCTCTACGAGCAGTACTTC.

This clonotype was detected ten times or more. This chain uses TRBV10-3 with TRBJ2-2; D could derive from TRBD1 or TRBD2 (5 bases each). Trimming cost V 6 bases and J 7 bases, with 15 bases left between them. This CDR3 comprises 14 residues. The V gene's germline CDR1 is ENHRY and CDR2 SYGVKD. CDR3 bases: TGTGCCATCAGCGGGACCACTGCTGGCGGGGAGCTGTTTTTT. Residues: CAISGTTAGGELFF.

The chain joins TRBV12-3 or TRBV12-4 to TRBJ2-4; weak D call: TRBD1 (5 bases). V lost 6 bases and J 10 bases, leaving 13 bases between the germline ends. The CDR3 is 12 residues long. The CDR3 sequence: CASSRQPQIQYF. In nucleotides, the CDR3 is TGTGCCAGCAGCAGACAGCCTCAGATTCAGTACTTC.

This clonotype appeared many times. This chain connects TRBV20-1 to TRBJ2-5; 11 nucleotides align to TRBD2. V shed 5 bases and J 5 bases; nucleotides not matched to a gene: 4. In germline, CDR1 is DFQATT, CDR2 SNEGSKA (reference sequence). This CDR3 comprises 13 residues. This CDR3 reads CSAFLAGGETQYF. The CDR3 bases are TGCAGTGCTTTCCTAGCGGGGGGTGAGACCCAGTACTTC.

The chain combines TRBV4-3 with TRBJ2-3, with D maybe TRBD2 (5 bases). V shed 1 base and J shed 2 bases, with 13 bases lying between them. This CDR3 comprises 16 residues. Per germline, CDR1 LGHNA and CDR2 YSLEER. The CDR3 DNA sequence: TGCGCCAGCAGCCAAGCGAGGACTGGCGTCACAGATACGCAGTATTTT. This encodes CASSQARTGVTDTQYF.

As for this clonotype: With a much larger clone just one base away, this may be a read error. The rearrangement uses TRBV7-6 and TRBJ1-1, with D unclear. The CDR3 has 14 residues. Trimming pared 5 bases from V and 3 bases from J, leaving 13 bases between. Germline V gives CDR1 SGHVS, CDR2 FNYEAQ. The CDR3 loop is CASSALTSDTEAFF. Written as DNA, the CDR3 is TGTGCCAGCAGCGCCCTAACATCGGACACTGAAGCTTTCTTT.

The sample holds many counts of this clonotype. V is TRBV5-1 and J is TRBJ2-3; D unresolved. V lost 3 bases and J 2 bases, leaving 10 bases between the germline ends. Germline CDR1 and CDR2: SGHRS and YFSETQ. CDR3 size: 14 residues. The CDR3 loop reads CASSSLDHTDTQYF. For the CDR3, the DNA is TGCGCCAGCAGCTCACTGGACCACACAGATACGCAGTATTTT.

This clonotype was seen repeatedly, ten times or more. The rearrangement links TRBV20-1 to TRBJ2-2; D ambiguous. V dropped 0 bases and J dropped 6 bases, with 11 bases sitting between them. The germline V gene has CDR1 DFQATT and CDR2 SNEGSKA (reference sequence). The CDR3 runs 14 residues. As DNA, the CDR3 is TGCAGTGCTAGAGATCGCCCCCAGGCCGGGGAGCTGTTTTTT. It translates to CSARDRPQAGELFF.

This clonotype has a count of ten or more. This chain uses TRBV11-3 with TRBJ2-3; 9 bases match TRBD2. Germline V gene data show CDR1 as SGHNT and CDR2 as YENEEA. J was trimmed by 6 bases and V by 5 bases; bases with no gene match: 6. CDR3 length: 14 amino acids. CDR3 region: CASSVSGSSDTQYF. The DNA of the CDR3 is TGTGCCAGCAGCGTTAGCGGGAGTTCCGATACGCAGTATTTT.

This clonotype was counted ten times or more. The chain couples TRBV5-1 to TRBJ1-2; the D is unclear. CDR1 and CDR2 (germline): SGHRS, YFSETQ. This CDR3 comprises 14 residues. Trimming took 4 bases from V and 7 from J, leaving 17 bases between them. This CDR3 is CASSQPAPGSGYTF. CDR3 DNA sequence: TGCGCCAGCAGCCAACCCGCCCCGGGAAGTGGCTACACCTTC.

In this sample, this clonotype turned up many times. The gene calls are TRBV12-3 or TRBV12-4 and TRBJ2-6; D could derive from TRBD1 or TRBD2 (5 bases each). The ends were cut back, 4 bases at V and 0 bases at J, with 13 bases in the middle. This CDR3 region has 17 residues. CDR3 in DNA: TGTGCCAGCAGTTCCATTTGGGACGGCTCTGGGGCCAACGTCCTGACTTTC. It codes for CASSSIWDGSGANVLTF.

In this sample, this clonotype turned up many times. The chain has TRBV5-5 and TRBJ1-4; 9 bases line up with TRBD1. The V gene's germline CDR1 is SGHKS and CDR2 YYEKEE (reference sequence). V shed 0 bases, J shed 3 bases, and the junction held 3 bases outside the gene matches. CDR3 size: 16 residues. The CDR3: CASSLEGQGANEKLFF. The CDR3 bases are TGTGCCAGCAGCTTGGAGGGACAGGGAGCTAATGAAAAACTGTTTTTT.

This clonotype was found many times. The V gene is TRBV9, the J gene TRBJ2-1; D might be TRBD1 or TRBD2, each matching 6 bases. The CDR3 runs to 15 residues. Trimming took off 0 bases at V and 6 bases at J, with 13 bases between the two ends. The germline gives CDR1 SGDLS, CDR2 YYNGEE. The CDR3 sequence: CASSVVGSGANEQFF. CDR3 nucleotide sequence: TGTGCCAGCAGCGTAGTTGGGTCGGGGGCCAATGAGCAGTTCTTC.

This clonotype has at least ten counts. The V and J genes are TRBV7-9 and TRBJ2-5, with D unclear. CDR1 is SEHNR, CDR2 FQNEAQ, per germline (reference sequence). This CDR3 has 13 residues. The V end was cut by 7 bases, the J end by 1 base, with 10 bases between. The CDR3 coding sequence is TGTGCCAGCAAAGTACCGACCCAAGAGACCCAGTACTTC. Translation: CASKVPTQETQYF.

This clonotype was recorded many times. The chain is built from TRBV3-1 and TRBJ2-1, with a tentative D call TRBD2 (7 bases). V was pared by 3 bases and J by 0 bases, with 12 bases between. Germline-derived CDR1 and CDR2 are LGHDT and YNNKEL (reference sequence). This CDR3 spans 16 amino acids. The CDR3 loop reads CASSHRGGHSYNEQFF. Written as DNA, the CDR3 is TGTGCCAGCAGCCACCGCGGGGGCCACTCCTACAATGAGCAGTTCTTC.

This clonotype was counted ten times or more. The chain links TRBV5-1 to TRBJ1-2, with a weak D call TRBD1 (6 bases). Germline loops: CDR1 SGHRS, CDR2 YFSETQ. Trimming left V 0 bases short and J 3 bases short, with 9 bases between. The CDR3 loop spans 14 amino acids. CDR3 sequence reads: CASSLAGGDYGYTF. CDR3 bases: TGCGCCAGCAGCTTGGCCGGGGGCGACTATGGCTACACCTTC.

This clonotype occurred a few times. A read error is possible here, since a much larger clone lies one base away. The DNA for the CDR3 is TGCAGTGCTAAGGATAACTATGGCTACCCCTTC. Its translation: CSAKDNYGYPF. V and J are TRBV20-1 and TRBJ1-2; unclear D gene. CDR3 length equals 11 residues. Germline CDR1 is DFQATT and CDR2 is SNEGSKA (reference sequence).

This clonotype has at least ten counts. Here the CDR3 reads CASDSGTANTEAFF. DNA for the CDR3: TGCGCCAGCGATTCCGGGACAGCGAACACTGAAGCTTTCTTT. The V gene is TRBV5-1, the J gene TRBJ1-1, with TRBD1 matching 7 bases. V shed 7 bases and J 1 base; nucleotides not matched to a gene: 7. The germline V gene encodes CDR1 SGHRS and CDR2 YFSETQ. This CDR3 has 14 amino acids.

This clonotype was recorded at least ten times. The genes are TRBV18 and TRBJ2-2, with D perhaps matching TRBD1 or TRBD2 (6 bases each). The CDR3 is 17 amino acids. Germline lookup yields CDR1 KGHSH and CDR2 LQKENI. The ends were cut back, 0 bases at V and 0 bases at J, with 11 bases in the middle. CDR3 sequence reads: CASSPPRGDPNTGELFF. CDR3 in DNA: TGTGCCAGCTCACCACCGAGGGGGGACCCGAACACCGGGGAGCTGTTTTTT.

This clonotype came up many times. This rearrangement joins TRBV19 to TRBJ1-2, with TRBD1 identical over 7 bases. Germline CDR1 LNHDA, CDR2 SQIVND (reference sequence). The V gene end was trimmed by 3 bases and the J gene end by 3 bases; junction bases not matched to a gene: 4. This CDR3 comprises 14 residues. The CDR3 DNA sequence: TGTGCCAGTAGTATGGCCGGGACAGACTATGGCTACACCTTC. Translating it yields CASSMAGTDYGYTF.

About this clonotype itself: One base away lies a much larger clone, so this may be a sequencing read error. J is TRBJ1-4 and V is TRBV6-1; 9 bases are a match to TRBD1. This CDR3 contains 14 residues. Germline CDR1 is MNHNS and CDR2 is SASEGT. In nucleotides, the CDR3 is TGTGCCAGCAGTGTGGGACAGGGTAATGAAATACTGTTTTTT. Protein product: CASSVGQGNEILFF.